Listed here is a single TCR beta chain. No antigen is known for it. This CDR3 is 17 amino acids long. J gave up 2 bases and V 5 bases, and 12 bases lay outside the gene matches. Germline CDR1 is MNHNS and CDR2 is SASEGT. The RNA, about 0.5 to 1 ug, was put through reverse transcription using random hexamers. Via MiXCR, TCRdb re-called the immunoSEQ multiplex PCR reads, giving one row per CDR3 protein. Seen here are 95,000 to 150,000 distinct CDR3 sequences, 85% to 95% observed once, and the top ten hold roughly 0.29%. The data belong to a study of CD8 T cells in Susac syndrome. TCR beta from blood CD8+ and CD4+ T cells was sequenced. Fulfillment of recently defined diagnostic criteria for definite or probable disease was shown by the patients with Susac syndrome. It was negative isolation that provided the CD8+ and CD4+ T cells, whereas TEMRA cells were enriched by FACS. Findings and limits, study-wide: The total CD8+ repertoires yielded 15 to 20 Susac-specific public clones and the CD8+ TEMRA repertoires yielded a few.

Sequencing was performed on CD8+ T cells from PBMCs. V is TRBV6-1 and J is TRBJ2-1; TRBD2 agrees at 7 bases. The receptor was isolated from a human donor with Susac syndrome. CDR3 sequence: CASSSILAVGAYNEQFF. CDR3 nucleotides: TGTGCCAGCAGTAGCATTCTAGCGGTCGGCGCCTACAATGAGCAGTTCTTC.